Sequencing of this TCR beta chain was carried out in a study of CD8+ T cells in alopecia areata. Across the study: Twice a day, 5 to 10 mg of oral tofacitinib was administered to treated patients. Severity was scored as percentage of affected scalp area in treated patients.

Stated treatment: oral pan-JAK inhibitor, 5-10 mg twice daily. cDNA serving as the sequencing template came from extracted, reverse transcribed RNA. Some clones are missing from TCRdb's copy, which holds only in-frame ones; the method was immunoSEQ multiplex PCR. Here the sample spans more than 200,000 clones, 40% to 55% being singletons. This clone occurred a few times. Sequenced material: CD4+ T cells sorted from blood, taken between weeks 36 and 40, from a patient treated with tofacitinib. This clonotype was obtained from a human donor with alopecia areata.

The DNA for the CDR3 is TGTGCCAGTAGTAAGGGGACTAGCGGATTGGAGACCCAGTACTTC. Protein sequence: CASSKGTSGLETQYF. The chain links TRBV19 to TRBJ2-5; 11 bases line up with TRBD2. Losses at the gene ends were 4 bases for V and 5 bases for J; bases not matched to a gene: 6. CDR3 size: 15 residues. In germline, CDR1 is LNHDA, CDR2 SQIVND (reference sequence).